The 23 T cell receptor beta chains given below trace back to one sample, sequenced in a study of blood T cell repertoires in COVID-19. The protocol was immunoSEQ multiplex PCR, while the TCRdb copy is restricted to in-frame clones and leaves out a portion. Among hundreds of thousands of clones, about nine tenths were seen once, and the ten largest hold roughly 7.8%. Specimen: peripheral blood. These receptors were collected from a man in his fifties or sixties who had recovered from COVID-19.

The chain carries TRBV9 and TRBJ1-1, with D uncertain. The CDR3 totals 13 residues. Per germline, CDR1 SGDLS and CDR2 YYNGEE. With 3 bases removed from V and 2 bases from J, the gap between germline ends came to 8 bases. CDR3 sequence reads: CASSANSNTEAFF. The DNA for the CDR3 is TGTGCCAGCAGCGCAAACAGCAACACTGAAGCTTTCTTT.

The chain carries TRBV9 and TRBJ1-2; D is unclear. Trimming pared 4 bases from V and 4 bases from J, leaving 17 bases between. The CDR3 extends over 15 amino acids. Germline V gene sequence: CDR1 SGDLS, CDR2 YYNGEE. CDR3 nucleotides: TGTGCCAGCAGCCCCGGTTTGAGGGTGGGCTATGGCTACACCTTC. Protein product: CASSPGLRVGYGYTF. Together with reference TRBV9 and TRBJ1-2, the CDR3 gives the full variable domain: DSGVTQTPKHLITATGQRVTLRCSPRSGDLSVYWYQQSLDQGLQFLIQYYNGEERAKGNILERFSAQQFPDLHSELNLSSLELGDSALYFCASSPGLRVGYGYTFGSGTRLTVV.

The rearrangement links TRBV7-6 to TRBJ2-3, with D possibly matching TRBD2 (6 bases). The V end was cut by 1 base, the J end by 1 base, with 15 bases between. This CDR3 comprises 17 residues. Germline V CDR1 and CDR2: SGHVS, FNYEAQ. CDR3 nucleotide sequence: TGTGCCAGCAGCTTAGGTCCTCTCGGCGGGGGCACAGATACGCAGTATTTT. Residues: CASSLGPLGGGTDTQYF.

The rearrangement uses TRBV6-5 and TRBJ1-6, with TRBD1 matching over 9 bases. Germline trimming cut 2 bases from V and 6 bases from J; bases unmatched to any gene: 2. Germline V gives CDR1 MNHEY, CDR2 SVGAGI. CDR3 length equals 15 residues. The CDR3 nucleotides are TGTGCCAGCAGTTACGGGACAGGGAGTAATTCACCCCTCCACTTT. This sequence encodes CASSYGTGSNSPLHF.

This chain connects TRBV5-1 to TRBJ1-6, with D possibly being TRBD1 (5 bases). The CDR3 runs 17 residues. The V end lost 4 bases, the J end lost 0 bases, and 14 bases lay between the germline ends. In germline, CDR1 is SGHRS, CDR2 YFSETQ. Written as DNA, the CDR3 is TGCGCCAGCAGCCGGGCAGAGGACAACTCCTATAATTCACCCCTCCACTTT. This translates into CASSRAEDNSYNSPLHF.

The V call is TRBV7-2, the J call TRBJ2-3; 13 positions agree with TRBD2. Looked up from germline, CDR1 is SGHTA and CDR2 is FQGNSA. V shed 1 base and J 6 bases; nucleotides not matched to a gene: 4. CDR3 length: 16 residues. CDR3 bases: TGTGCCAGCAGCTTAGAACTAGCGGGGGGGCGCGATACGCAGTATTTT. Translating gives CASSLELAGGRDTQYF.

V gene TRBV12-3 or TRBV12-4 combines with J gene TRBJ1-2; D is unresolved. The V and J ends lost 1 base and 5 bases respectively, with 8 bases between them. The CDR3 runs to 13 residues. The CDR3 bases are TGTGCCAGCAGTTTAGGGCAGGATTATGGCTACACCTTC. It codes for CASSLGQDYGYTF.

This chain uses TRBV6-6 with TRBJ1-1; weak D call: TRBD1 (6 bases). The CDR3 is made up of 12 amino acids. Trimming stripped 10 bases from V and 7 bases from J, with 16 bases between. The germline V gene encodes CDR1 MNHNY and CDR2 SVGAGI (reference sequence). CDR3 sequence (DNA): TGTGCCACCCAGGGGAGGGCTATTGAAGCTTTCTTT. Translating gives CATQGRAIEAFF.

The chain couples TRBV7-9 to TRBJ2-1, with 10 positions matching TRBD2. The germline CDR1 and CDR2 sequences are SEHNR and FQNEAQ (reference sequence). V shed 3 bases and J 0 bases; nucleotides not matched to a gene: 11. This CDR3 region has 19 residues. DNA for the CDR3: TGTGCCAGCAGCTTTCCCCCTAGCGGGGGCCCGAGCTCCTACAATGAGCAGTTCTTC. Amino acids: CASSFPPSGGPSSYNEQFF.

The chain joins TRBV7-9 to TRBJ1-2; tentative D call: TRBD1 (6 bases). V dropped 5 bases and J dropped 7 bases, with 17 bases sitting between them. This CDR3 is built from 14 residues. Germline V lookup: CDR1 SEHNR, CDR2 FQNEAQ (reference sequence). The chain's CDR3 is CASSTRQEAVGYTF. As DNA, the CDR3 is TGTGCCAGCAGCACGAGACAGGAGGCGGTTGGCTACACCTTC. Together with reference TRBV7-9 and TRBJ1-2, the CDR3 gives the full variable domain: DTGVSQNPRHKITKRGQNVTFRCDPISEHNRLYWYRQTLGQGPEFLTYFQNEAQLEKSRLLSDRFSAERPKGSFSTLEIQRTEQGDSAMYLCASSTRQEAVGYTFGSGTRLTVV.

The chain uses TRBV19 and TRBJ1-6; 9 bases are a match to TRBD1. Germline CDR1 reads LNHDA; CDR2 reads SQIVND (reference sequence). V shed 1 base and J 11 bases; nucleotides not matched to a gene: 9. The length of the CDR3 is 16 residues. The CDR3 region has the DNA TGTGCCAGTAGTATAGCCTCGACAGGGGGAAGGACACCCCTCCACTTT. It translates to CASSIASTGGRTPLHF.

The chain joins TRBV3-1 (or the pseudogene TRBV3-2) to TRBJ1-5; D uncertain. The CDR3 is made up of 17 amino acids. V was shortened by 0 bases and J by 9 bases, with 21 bases between the two germline ends. Germline V lookup: CDR1 LGHDT, CDR2 YNNKEL (reference sequence). CDR3 DNA: TGTGCCAGCAGCCAAGACCGACTCGCGGGCTCGGTTAGGCCCCAGCATTTT. Encoded protein: CASSQDRLAGSVRPQHF.

This chain connects TRBV6-5 to TRBJ2-1; a possible D gene is TRBD1 (6 bases). The CDR3 sequence is 14 residues long. Trimming cost V 6 bases and J 7 bases, with 16 bases left between them. CDR1 is MNHEY and CDR2 is SVGAGI in the germline V gene. CDR3 sequence reads: CASSSGDRLNEQFF. CDR3 in DNA: TGTGCCAGCAGCTCAGGGGACCGTCTGAATGAGCAGTTCTTC.

The genes are TRBV30 and TRBJ1-1; 10 bases are shared with TRBD1. V shed 4 bases and J 7 bases; nucleotides not matched to a gene: 9. Germline V CDR1 and CDR2: GTSNPN, SVGIG (reference sequence). The CDR3 spans 14 residues. The CDR3 DNA reads TGTGCCTGGACCGAAAAAGGACAGGGGGTTGAAGCTTTCTTT. Protein: CAWTEKGQGVEAFF. The full variable domain, in which reference TRBV30 and TRBJ1-1 provide the parts outside the CDR3, is SQTIHQWPATLVQPVGSPLSLECTVEGTSNPNLYWYRQAAGRGLQLLFYSVGIGQISSEVPQNLSASRPQDRQFILSSKKLLLSDSGFYLCAWTEKGQGVEAFFGQGTRLTVV.

The chain has TRBV6-5 and TRBJ1-3; 8 bases match TRBD1. This CDR3 has 16 residues. The junction had 6 bases not matched to a gene; V was cut back by 3 bases and J by 2 bases. Germline CDR1 and CDR2: MNHEY and SVGAGI. CDR3 loop: CASSYGQGAAGNTIYF. The CDR3 DNA follows: TGTGCCAGCAGTTATGGGCAGGGGGCGGCTGGAAACACCATATATTTT.

This clone appeared once. CDR3 in DNA: TGTGCCAGCAGCCAAGCGGGGTGGGATGAAAAACTGTTTTTT. Its translation: CASSQAGWDEKLFF. This chain uses TRBV4-2 with TRBJ1-4; no definite D call. Germline V gene lookup returns CDR1 LGHNA and CDR2 YNFKEQ. Trimming took 1 base from V and 6 from J, leaving 9 bases between them. The CDR3 spans 14 residues.

V is TRBV30 and J is TRBJ1-1; no reliable D call. Germline values: CDR1 GTSNPN, CDR2 SVGIG (reference sequence). V gave up 3 bases and J gave up 1 base, with 12 bases separating them. The CDR3 runs to 14 residues. CDR3 sequence: CAWRGSVGNTEAFF. CDR3 DNA sequence: TGTGCCTGGAGAGGGAGCGTGGGGAACACTGAAGCTTTCTTT.

The chain is built from TRBV5-4 and TRBJ1-2, with 7 bases lining up with TRBD1. The CDR3 length is 14 residues. Looked up from germline, CDR1 is SGHNT and CDR2 is YYREEE (reference sequence). V lost 0 bases and J lost 6; bases outside the gene matches: 5. CDR3 coding DNA: TGTGCCAGCAGCTTGGGACAGGGTCAGGATGGCTACACCTTC. It specifies CASSLGQGQDGYTF.

The chain recombines TRBV6-5 with TRBJ1-5; D might be TRBD1 (5 bases). V gave up 2 bases and J gave up 2 bases, with 7 bases separating them. Germline V gene sequence: CDR1 MNHEY, CDR2 SVGAGI. The CDR3 length is 14 residues. As DNA, the CDR3 is TGTGCCAGCAGTTACGGAGGGGGCAATCAGCCCCAGCATTTT. It specifies CASSYGGGNQPQHF.

The CDR3 sequence is CASSYVAGSYNEQFF. The DNA for the CDR3 is TGTGCCAGCAGCTACGTAGCGGGTTCCTACAATGAGCAGTTCTTC. This chain joins TRBV11-2 and TRBJ2-1, with 7 bases aligning to TRBD2. Germline CDR1 and CDR2: SGHAT and FQNNGV. The CDR3 is made up of 15 amino acids. After removal of 4 bases from V and 1 base from J, the junction contained 4 bases not matched to a gene.

V usage is TRBV5-1 and J usage is TRBJ1-4; 10 positions agree with TRBD1. V trimming: 7 bases; J trimming: 3 bases; junction bases outside the gene matches: 6. The CDR3 sequence is 15 residues long. Looked up from germline, CDR1 is SGHRS and CDR2 is YFSETQ. Here the CDR3 reads CASRTGGSSNEKLFF. For the CDR3, the DNA is TGCGCCAGCCGGACAGGGGGAAGTTCTAATGAAAAACTGTTTTTT.

This chain uses TRBV5-1 with TRBJ2-1; 9 bases map to TRBD2. The CDR3 has 15 amino acids. The J segment lost 5 bases and the V segment lost 0 bases, leaving 3 bases of the junction unmatched. Per germline, CDR1 SGHRS and CDR2 YFSETQ. The CDR3, as DNA: TGCGCCAGCAGCTTGGGACTAGCGGATAACAATGAGCAGTTCTTC. Its protein is CASSLGLADNNEQFF.

This clone showed up just once. CDR3 protein: CASGPNTEAFF. The CDR3 DNA follows: TGTGCCAGCGGCCCGAACACTGAAGCTTTCTTT. The rearrangement uses TRBV27 and TRBJ1-1; D gene ambiguous. The germline V and J ends were trimmed by 8 bases and 1 base, with 5 bases remaining between them. This CDR3 region has 11 residues. Germline loops: CDR1 MNHEY, CDR2 SMNVEV (reference sequence).